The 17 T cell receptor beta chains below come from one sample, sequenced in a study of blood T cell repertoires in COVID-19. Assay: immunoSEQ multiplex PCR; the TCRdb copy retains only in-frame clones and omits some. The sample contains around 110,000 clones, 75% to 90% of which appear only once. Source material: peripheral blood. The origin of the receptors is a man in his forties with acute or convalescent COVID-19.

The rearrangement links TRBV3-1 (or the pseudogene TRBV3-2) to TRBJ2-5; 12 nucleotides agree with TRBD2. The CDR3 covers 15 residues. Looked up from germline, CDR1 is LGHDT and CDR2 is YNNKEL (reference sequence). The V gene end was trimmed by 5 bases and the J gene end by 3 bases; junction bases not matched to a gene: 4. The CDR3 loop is CASSTRTSGEETQYF. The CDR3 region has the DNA TGTGCCAGCAGCACCAGGACTAGCGGGGAAGAGACCCAGTACTTC.

The CDR3 is CASSPFQLAGGQNEQFF. CDR3 nucleotides: TGTGCCAGCTCACCATTTCAACTAGCGGGGGGGCAAAATGAGCAGTTCTTC. The chain joins TRBV18 to TRBJ2-1; TRBD2 agrees at 13 bases. Trimming at V came to 2 bases and at J to 7 bases, leaving 8 bases not matched to a gene. The germline CDR1 and CDR2 sequences are KGHSH and LQKENI. This CDR3 is built from 17 residues.

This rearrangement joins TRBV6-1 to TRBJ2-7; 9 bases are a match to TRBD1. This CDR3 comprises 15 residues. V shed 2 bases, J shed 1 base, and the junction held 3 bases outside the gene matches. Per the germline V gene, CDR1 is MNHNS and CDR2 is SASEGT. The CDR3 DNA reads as TGTGCCAGCAGTGAATTGACAGGGGGGTCCTACGAGCAGTACTTC. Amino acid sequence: CASSELTGGSYEQYF.

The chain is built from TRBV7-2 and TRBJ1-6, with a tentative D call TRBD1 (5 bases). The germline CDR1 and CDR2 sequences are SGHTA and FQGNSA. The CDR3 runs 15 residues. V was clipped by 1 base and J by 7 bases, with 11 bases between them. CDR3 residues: CASSLVRQGNSPLHF. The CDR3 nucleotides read TGTGCCAGCAGCTTAGTCCGTCAGGGCAATTCACCCCTCCACTTT.

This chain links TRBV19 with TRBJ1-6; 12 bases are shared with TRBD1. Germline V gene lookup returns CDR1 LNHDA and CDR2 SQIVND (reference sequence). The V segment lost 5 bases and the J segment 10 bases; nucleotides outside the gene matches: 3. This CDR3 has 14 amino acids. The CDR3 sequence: CASSAGTGGSPLHF. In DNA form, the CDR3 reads TGTGCCAGTAGTGCAGGGACAGGGGGCTCACCCCTCCACTTT.

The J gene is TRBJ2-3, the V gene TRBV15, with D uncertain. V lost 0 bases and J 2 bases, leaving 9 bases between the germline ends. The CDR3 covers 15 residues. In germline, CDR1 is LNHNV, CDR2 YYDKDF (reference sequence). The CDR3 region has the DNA TGTGCCACCAGCAGAGAGAGCTCATACACAGATACGCAGTATTTT. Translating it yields CATSRESSYTDTQYF.

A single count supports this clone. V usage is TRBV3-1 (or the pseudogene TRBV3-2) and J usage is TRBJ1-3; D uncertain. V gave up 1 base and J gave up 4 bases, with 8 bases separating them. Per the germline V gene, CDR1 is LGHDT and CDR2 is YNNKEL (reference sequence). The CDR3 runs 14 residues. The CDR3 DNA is TGTGCCAGCAGCCAAGTTACTTTAGGAAACACCATATATTTT. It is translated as CASSQVTLGNTIYF.

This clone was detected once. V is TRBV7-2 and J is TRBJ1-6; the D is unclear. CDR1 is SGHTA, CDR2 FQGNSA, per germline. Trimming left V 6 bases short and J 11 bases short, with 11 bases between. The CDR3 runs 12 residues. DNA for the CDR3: TGTGCCAGCAGTCATGAGGGCACACCCCTCCACTTT. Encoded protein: CASSHEGTPLHF.

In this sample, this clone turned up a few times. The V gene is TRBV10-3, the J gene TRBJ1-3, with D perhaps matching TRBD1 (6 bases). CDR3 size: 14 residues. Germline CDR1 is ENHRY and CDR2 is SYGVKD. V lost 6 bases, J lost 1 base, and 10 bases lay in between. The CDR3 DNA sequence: TGTGCCATCAGGCGGGGGGCATCTGGAAACACCATATATTTT. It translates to CAIRRGASGNTIYF.

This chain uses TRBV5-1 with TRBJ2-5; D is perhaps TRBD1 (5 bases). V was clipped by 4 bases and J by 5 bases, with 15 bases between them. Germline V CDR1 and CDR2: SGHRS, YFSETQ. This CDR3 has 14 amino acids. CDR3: CASSEGLWGETQYF. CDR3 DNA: TGCGCCAGCAGCGAAGGGTTGTGGGGCGAGACCCAGTACTTC.

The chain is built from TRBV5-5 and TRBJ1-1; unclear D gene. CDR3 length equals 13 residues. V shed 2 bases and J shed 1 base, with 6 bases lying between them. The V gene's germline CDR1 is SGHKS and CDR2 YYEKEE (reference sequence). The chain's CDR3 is CASSLTPNTEAFF. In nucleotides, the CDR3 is TGTGCCAGCAGCTTAACACCGAACACTGAAGCTTTCTTT.

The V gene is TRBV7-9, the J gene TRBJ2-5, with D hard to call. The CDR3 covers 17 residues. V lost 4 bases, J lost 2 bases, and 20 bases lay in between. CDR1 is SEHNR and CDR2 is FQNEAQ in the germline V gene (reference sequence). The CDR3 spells CASSSVEIVRQQETQYF. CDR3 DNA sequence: TGTGCCAGCAGCTCCGTAGAGATTGTGCGGCAGCAAGAGACCCAGTACTTC.

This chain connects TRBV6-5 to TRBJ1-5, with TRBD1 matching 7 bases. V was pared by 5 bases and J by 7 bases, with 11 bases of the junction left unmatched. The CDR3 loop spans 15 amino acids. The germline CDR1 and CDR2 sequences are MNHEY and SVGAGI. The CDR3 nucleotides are TGTGCCAGCAGTAAACAGACAGGGCTTGGGCAGCCCCAGCATTTT. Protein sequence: CASSKQTGLGQPQHF.

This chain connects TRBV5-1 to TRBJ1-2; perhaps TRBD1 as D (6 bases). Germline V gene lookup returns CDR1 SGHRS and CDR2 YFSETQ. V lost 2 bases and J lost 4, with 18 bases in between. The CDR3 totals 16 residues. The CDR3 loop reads CASSFVTGTNVYGYTF. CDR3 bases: TGCGCCAGCAGCTTCGTAACCGGGACAAACGTCTATGGCTACACCTTC.

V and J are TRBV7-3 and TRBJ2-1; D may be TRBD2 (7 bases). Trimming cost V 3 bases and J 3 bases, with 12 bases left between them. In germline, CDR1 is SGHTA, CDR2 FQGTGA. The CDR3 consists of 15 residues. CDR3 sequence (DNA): TGTGCCAGCAGCTTGGGCGGGGGCCGCTACAATGAGCAGTTCTTC. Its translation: CASSLGGGRYNEQFF.

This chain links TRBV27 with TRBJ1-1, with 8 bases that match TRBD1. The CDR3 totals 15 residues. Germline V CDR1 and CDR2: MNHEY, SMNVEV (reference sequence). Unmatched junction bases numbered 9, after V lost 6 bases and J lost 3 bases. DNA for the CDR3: TGTGCCAGCAGGGACAGCCCGGACAGGGACACTGAAGCTTTCTTT. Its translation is CASRDSPDRDTEAFF.

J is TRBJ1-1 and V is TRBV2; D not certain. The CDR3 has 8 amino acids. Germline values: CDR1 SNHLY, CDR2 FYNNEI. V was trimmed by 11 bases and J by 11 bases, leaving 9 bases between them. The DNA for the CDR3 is TGTGCCGGAAGGGAGGCTTTCTTT. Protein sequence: CAGREAFF.